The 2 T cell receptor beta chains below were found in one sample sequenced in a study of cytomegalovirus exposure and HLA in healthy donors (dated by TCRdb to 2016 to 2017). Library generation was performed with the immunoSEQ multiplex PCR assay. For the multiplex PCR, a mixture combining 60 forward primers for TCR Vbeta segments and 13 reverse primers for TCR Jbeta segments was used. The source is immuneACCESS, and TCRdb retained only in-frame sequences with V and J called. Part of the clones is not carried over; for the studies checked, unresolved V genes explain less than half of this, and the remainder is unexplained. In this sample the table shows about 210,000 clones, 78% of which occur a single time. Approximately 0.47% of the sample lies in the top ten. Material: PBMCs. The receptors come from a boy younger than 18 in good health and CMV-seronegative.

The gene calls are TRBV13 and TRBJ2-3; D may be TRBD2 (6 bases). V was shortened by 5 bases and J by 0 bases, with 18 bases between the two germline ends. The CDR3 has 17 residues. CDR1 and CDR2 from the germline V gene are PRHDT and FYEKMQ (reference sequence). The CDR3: CASSQGVGGPSTDTQYF. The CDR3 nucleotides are TGTGCCAGCAGCCAAGGGGTAGGAGGGCCTAGCACAGATACGCAGTATTTT.

The CDR3 DNA reads as TGTGCCACCAGCAGAGGAGTTTCTGGAAACACCATATATTTT. It is translated as CATSRGVSGNTIYF. The rearrangement links TRBV15 to TRBJ1-3; D gene unclear. Trimming removed 1 base from V and 1 base from J, with 5 bases in between. CDR1 is LNHNV and CDR2 is YYDKDF in the germline V gene (reference sequence). The CDR3 is 14 residues long.